A single sample gave rise to the 27 T cell receptor beta chains below, sequenced in a study of blood T cell repertoires in COVID-19. The protocol was immunoSEQ multiplex PCR, while the TCRdb copy is restricted to in-frame clones and leaves out a portion. The sample holds 30,000 to 35,000 clones, 90% to 95% seen once. The source material was peripheral blood. The origin of the receptors is a human donor with active COVID-19. The donor label of this sample is uncertain.

V and J are TRBV9 and TRBJ2-7, with a weak D call TRBD2 (6 bases). CDR3 length: 12 amino acids. Trimming took off 7 bases at V and 2 bases at J, with 10 bases between the two ends. Germline CDR1 SGDLS, CDR2 YYNGEE. CDR3 residues: CASGGLAYEQYF. The CDR3 nucleotides are TGTGCCAGCGGGGGACTTGCCTACGAGCAGTACTTC.

The J gene is TRBJ2-3, the V gene TRBV5-1; 9 bases line up with TRBD1. With V trimmed by 5 bases and J by 3 bases, 7 bases remained unmatched. The germline V gene encodes CDR1 SGHRS and CDR2 YFSETQ. The CDR3 is made up of 15 amino acids. The CDR3 DNA is TGCGCCAGCAGACGGGACAGGGTTATGACAGATACGCAGTATTTT. It translates to CASRRDRVMTDTQYF.

The chain recombines TRBV29-1 with TRBJ1-1; 9 nucleotides agree with TRBD1. In germline, CDR1 is SQVTM, CDR2 ANQGSEA. This CDR3 has 13 amino acids. V lost 6 bases and J lost 1; bases outside the gene matches: 3. CDR3 residues: CSVLTGGNTEAFF. CDR3 nucleotide sequence: TGCAGCGTCCTGACAGGGGGGAACACTGAAGCTTTCTTT.

The chain recombines TRBV19 with TRBJ1-2, with 8 positions matching TRBD1. V gave up 4 bases and J gave up 4 bases; unmatched junction bases: 5. This CDR3 is 14 amino acids long. CDR1 and CDR2 from the germline V gene are LNHDA and SQIVND (reference sequence). The CDR3 loop reads CASSTSGGIYGYTF. In nucleotides, the CDR3 is TGTGCCAGTAGTACGTCAGGGGGCATCTATGGCTACACCTTC.

The chain employs TRBV2 and TRBJ2-3; 9 nucleotides align to TRBD2. The CDR3 is 16 residues long. CDR1 is SNHLY, CDR2 FYNNEI, per germline. V shed 7 bases and J 8 bases; nucleotides not matched to a gene: 16. The CDR3 sequence: CASKEGQRGAGGTQYF. The CDR3 region has the DNA TGTGCCAGCAAAGAGGGCCAGCGGGGGGCCGGCGGTACGCAGTATTTT. Supplemented by reference TRBV2 and TRBJ2-3, the full variable domain reads EPEVTQTPSHQVTQMGQEVILRCVPISNHLYFYWYRQILGQKVEFLVSFYNNEISEKSEIFDDQFSVERPDGSNFTLKIRSTKLEDSAMYFCASKEGQRGAGGTQYFGPGTRLTVL.

The chain carries TRBV18 and TRBJ1-6; no clear D. Germline-derived CDR1 and CDR2 are KGHSH and LQKENI. The V end was cut by 4 bases, the J end by 9 bases, with 13 bases between. The CDR3 loop spans 14 amino acids. The CDR3 protein is CASSRAGAGSPLHF. For the CDR3, the DNA is TGTGCCAGCTCACGGGCAGGCGCGGGTTCACCCCTCCACTTT.

This chain connects TRBV18 to TRBJ1-1; 9 bases are a match to TRBD1. Trimming removed 6 bases from V and 4 bases from J; junction bases left unmatched: 6. The CDR3 consists of 14 residues. The V gene's germline CDR1 is KGHSH and CDR2 LQKENI. The CDR3 region is CASSPTGGGTEAFF. CDR3 DNA: TGTGCCAGCTCGCCAACAGGGGGCGGCACTGAAGCTTTCTTT.

This chain links TRBV9 with TRBJ2-7; the match to TRBD2 covers 7 bases. Trimming took 0 bases from V and 2 from J; bases not matched to a gene: 5. The CDR3 is made up of 15 amino acids. Germline V gives CDR1 SGDLS, CDR2 YYNGEE. This CDR3 is CASSVESGNPYEQYF. The CDR3 DNA is TGTGCCAGCAGCGTAGAGAGCGGGAACCCCTACGAGCAGTACTTC. The variable domain in full, with the rest retrieved from reference TRBV9 and TRBJ2-7, is DSGVTQTPKHLITATGQRVTLRCSPRSGDLSVYWYQQSLDQGLQFLIQYYNGEERAKGNILERFSAQQFPDLHSELNLSSLELGDSALYFCASSVESGNPYEQYFGPGTRLTVT.

V and J are TRBV6-2 or TRBV6-3 and TRBJ2-4; no clear D gene. The CDR3 spans 12 residues. Germline V lookup: CDR1 MNHEY, CDR2 SVGEGT. Trimming stripped 0 bases from V and 15 bases from J, with 12 bases between. The CDR3 loop reads CASSYSSVERYF. The CDR3 coding sequence is TGTGCCAGCAGTTACTCGAGCGTGGAGCGGTACTTC.

V usage is TRBV9 and J usage is TRBJ2-2; the match to TRBD2 covers 13 bases. Per germline, CDR1 SGDLS and CDR2 YYNGEE. Germline trimming cut 3 bases from V and 5 bases from J; bases unmatched to any gene: 4. This CDR3 region has 16 residues. CDR3 DNA: TGTGCCAGCAGCGCCCGACTAGCGGGAGGTACCGGGGAGCTGTTTTTT. Amino acids: CASSARLAGGTGELFF.

This clone was recorded once. The chain carries TRBV7-2 and TRBJ2-1; TRBD2 might be the D (5 bases). The CDR3 length is 14 residues. V was trimmed by 5 bases and J by 10 bases, leaving 18 bases between them. Germline loops: CDR1 SGHTA, CDR2 FQGNSA. The CDR3 spells CASSPVARAREQFF. DNA of the CDR3: TGTGCCAGCAGCCCAGTAGCGCGGGCACGGGAGCAGTTCTTC. The full variable domain, in which reference TRBV7-2 and TRBJ2-1 provide the parts outside the CDR3, is GAGVSQSPSNKVTEKGKDVELRCDPISGHTALYWYRQSLGQGLEFLIYFQGNSAPDKSGLPSDRFSAERTGGSVSTLTIQRTQQEDSAVYLCASSPVARAREQFFGPGTRLTVL.

The chain is built from TRBV5-1 and TRBJ2-4; possibly TRBD1 for D (6 bases). V was cut by 1 base and J by 0 bases, with 14 bases left in between. Germline values: CDR1 SGHRS, CDR2 YFSETQ. The CDR3 runs to 17 residues. The CDR3 spells CASSLPSRGGAKNIQYF. Here the CDR3 DNA reads TGCGCCAGCAGCTTGCCGAGCAGGGGTGGAGCCAAAAACATTCAGTACTTC.

The V gene is TRBV19, the J gene TRBJ2-1; a weak D match, TRBD1 (5 bases). Germline-derived CDR1 and CDR2 are LNHDA and SQIVND (reference sequence). Trimming pared 5 bases from V and 8 bases from J, leaving 22 bases between. The CDR3 consists of 16 residues. DNA for the CDR3: TGTGCCAGTAGTGGTGCGGCAGGGTTCCCTACCCATGAGCAGTTCTTC. It encodes CASSGAAGFPTHEQFF.

V is TRBV28 and J is TRBJ2-7, with 9 bases matching TRBD1. J gave up 2 bases and V 4 bases, and 3 bases lay outside the gene matches. The CDR3 sequence is 14 residues long. Germline V lookup: CDR1 MDHEN, CDR2 SYDVKM. The CDR3 reads CASSSGQGTYEQYF. As DNA, the CDR3 is TGTGCCAGCAGTTCGGGACAGGGAACCTACGAGCAGTACTTC.

This clone was detected once. The V call is TRBV27, the J call TRBJ2-7, with TRBD2 matching over 12 bases. CDR3 length: 14 amino acids. Trimming at V came to 7 bases and at J to 4 bases, leaving 5 bases not matched to a gene. Germline V lookup: CDR1 MNHEY, CDR2 SMNVEV (reference sequence). The CDR3 DNA reads as TGTGCCAGCACCCGACTAGCGGGGGTTTACGAGCAGTACTTC. Translated, it gives CASTRLAGVYEQYF.

A single count supports this clone. The chain employs TRBV5-4 and TRBJ2-3, with TRBD2 matching over 13 bases. This CDR3 has 18 residues. The V gene end was trimmed by 4 bases and the J gene end by 2 bases; junction bases not matched to a gene: 10. Germline V gene sequence: CDR1 SGHNT, CDR2 YYREEE (reference sequence). This CDR3 reads CASSPTGTSGVYTDTQYF. The CDR3 DNA sequence: TGTGCCAGCAGCCCCACCGGGACTAGCGGGGTGTACACAGATACGCAGTATTTT. Full variable domain (rest looked up from reference TRBV5-4 and TRBJ2-3): ETGVTQSPTHLIKTRGQQVTLRCSSQSGHNTVSWYQQALGQGPQFIFQYYREEENGRGNFPPRFSGLQFPNYSSELNVNALELDDSALYLCASSPTGTSGVYTDTQYFGPGTRLTVL.

A single count supports this clone. The V call is TRBV6-4, the J call TRBJ2-2; 8 bases align to TRBD1. The CDR3 sequence is 14 residues long. The junction had 7 bases not matched to a gene; V was cut back by 6 bases and J by 7 bases. Germline CDR1 is MRHNA and CDR2 is SNTAGT. The CDR3 DNA reads TGTGCCAGCAGCCAGGACAGGGAGAACGGGGAGCTGTTTTTT. This translates into CASSQDRENGELFF.

The rearrangement uses TRBV5-3 and TRBJ2-2, with TRBD2 identical over 7 bases. TRBV5-3 is recorded as an ORF, its role being uncertain. This CDR3 is 17 amino acids long. The ends lost 10 bases at V and 1 base at J; junction bases unmatched: 16. CDR3 protein: CASAPGLPRRNTGELFF. The CDR3 DNA sequence: TGTGCCTCGGCTCCGGGACTACCTAGACGGAACACCGGGGAGCTGTTTTTT.

The V call is TRBV7-8, the J call TRBJ2-1; 11 bases align to TRBD2. The germline CDR1 and CDR2 sequences are SGHVS and FQNEAQ. The V segment lost 1 base and the J segment 3 bases; nucleotides outside the gene matches: 14. The CDR3 has 20 amino acids. The CDR3 here is CASSLELRELAGAFYNEQFF. In nucleotides, the CDR3 is TGTGCCAGCAGCTTAGAATTGAGGGAACTAGCGGGAGCCTTCTACAATGAGCAGTTCTTC.

This chain uses TRBV4-3 with TRBJ2-6, with D perhaps matching TRBD1 (5 bases). V was cut by 2 bases and J by 0 bases, with 8 bases left in between. The CDR3 is 16 residues long. The germline V gene encodes CDR1 LGHNA and CDR2 YSLEER. The chain's CDR3 is CASSQHDSSGANVLTF. In DNA, the CDR3 is TGCGCCAGCAGCCAACATGACAGCTCTGGGGCCAACGTCCTGACTTTC.

The gene calls are TRBV6-2 or TRBV6-3 and TRBJ2-3, with 8 nucleotides matching TRBD1. Trimming removed 1 base from V and 6 bases from J; junction bases left unmatched: 3. The CDR3 is made up of 14 amino acids. Germline V lookup: CDR1 MNHEY, CDR2 SVGEGT. This CDR3 is CASSYYRDRDTQYF. CDR3 coding DNA: TGTGCCAGCAGTTACTACCGGGACAGGGATACGCAGTATTTT.

The rearrangement joins TRBV5-5 to TRBJ1-2; D might be TRBD1 (5 bases). Germline V lookup: CDR1 SGHKS, CDR2 YYEKEE (reference sequence). The CDR3 loop spans 16 amino acids. With 0 bases removed from V and 4 bases from J, the gap between germline ends came to 16 bases. The CDR3 sequence: CASSLEGQGPVYGYTF. CDR3 sequence (DNA): TGTGCCAGCAGCTTGGAGGGGCAGGGCCCCGTCTATGGCTACACCTTC.

This clone was observed a handful of times. The chain has TRBV4-2 and TRBJ2-7; weak D call: TRBD2 (7 bases). V lost 1 base and J lost 5, with 18 bases in between. The CDR3 is 16 amino acids. Per germline, CDR1 LGHNA and CDR2 YNFKEQ. CDR3 amino acids: CASSQGRGGAEDEQYF. The CDR3 region has the DNA TGTGCCAGCAGCCAAGGTAGGGGGGGCGCCGAGGACGAGCAGTACTTC.

The V gene is TRBV9, the J gene TRBJ2-1; 11 positions match TRBD2. The junction had 9 bases not matched to a gene; V was cut back by 4 bases and J by 6 bases. Germline V CDR1 and CDR2: SGDLS, YYNGEE. The CDR3 runs to 16 residues. The DNA of the CDR3 is TGTGCCAGCAGCACCTTAGCGGGAGGGCCCTCCAATGAGCAGTTCTTC. Translating gives CASSTLAGGPSNEQFF. The full variable domain, completed using reference TRBV9 and TRBJ2-1, is DSGVTQTPKHLITATGQRVTLRCSPRSGDLSVYWYQQSLDQGLQFLIQYYNGEERAKGNILERFSAQQFPDLHSELNLSSLELGDSALYFCASSTLAGGPSNEQFFGPGTRLTVL.

The V and J genes are TRBV27 and TRBJ2-1; D gene uncertain. From germline, CDR1 is MNHEY and CDR2 SMNVEV (reference sequence). Trimming cost V 4 bases and J 3 bases, with 10 bases left between them. The CDR3 is 14 residues long. CDR3 loop: CASSYWSGYNEQFF. As DNA, the CDR3 is TGTGCCAGCAGTTACTGGTCGGGCTACAATGAGCAGTTCTTC.

This sequence joins TRBV3-1 (or the pseudogene TRBV3-2) and TRBJ1-1; tentative D call: TRBD1 (6 bases). Trimming left V 5 bases short and J 5 bases short, with 12 bases between. The CDR3 contains 13 residues. The germline V gene has CDR1 LGHDT and CDR2 YNNKEL (reference sequence). The CDR3 DNA is TGTGCCAGCAGCGAACTAGGGGGAACTGAAGCTTTCTTT. It is translated as CASSELGGTEAFF.

The chain couples TRBV7-2 to TRBJ2-3; D is possibly TRBD2 (5 bases). CDR1 and CDR2 (germline): SGHTA, FQGNSA. The CDR3 has 15 amino acids. Trimming removed 0 bases at V and 5 bases at J, with 12 bases between. The CDR3 loop is CASSLASLGRDTQYF. DNA for the CDR3: TGTGCCAGCAGCTTAGCGTCACTAGGAAGAGATACGCAGTATTTT.